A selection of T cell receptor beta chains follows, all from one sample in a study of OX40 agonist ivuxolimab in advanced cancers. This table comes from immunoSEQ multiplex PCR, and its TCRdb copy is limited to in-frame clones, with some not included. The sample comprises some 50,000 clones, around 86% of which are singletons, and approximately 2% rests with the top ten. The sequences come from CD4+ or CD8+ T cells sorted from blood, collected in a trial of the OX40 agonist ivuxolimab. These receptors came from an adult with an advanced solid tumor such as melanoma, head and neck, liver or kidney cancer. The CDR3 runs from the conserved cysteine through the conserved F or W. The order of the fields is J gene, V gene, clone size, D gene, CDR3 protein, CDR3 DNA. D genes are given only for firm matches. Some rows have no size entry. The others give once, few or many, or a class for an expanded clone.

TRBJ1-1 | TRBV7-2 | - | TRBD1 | CASSLNRGQAFF | TGTGCCAGCAGCCTAAACAGGGGGCAAGCTTTCTTT
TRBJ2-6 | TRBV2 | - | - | CASRSSSGANVLTF | TGTGCCAGCAGGAGTAGCTCTGGGGCCAACGTCCTGACTTTC
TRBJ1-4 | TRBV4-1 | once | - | CASSRRTNEKLFF | TGCGCCAGCAGCCGCAGAACTAATGAAAAACTGTTTTTT
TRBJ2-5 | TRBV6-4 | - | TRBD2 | CASSDSTSGRKGPTSQETQYF | TGTGCCAGCAGTGACTCGACTAGCGGGAGAAAAGGACCTACCTCCCAAGAGACCCAGTACTTC
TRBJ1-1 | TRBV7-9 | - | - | CASSLVGPEAFF | TGTGCCAGCAGCTTAGTCGGCCCTGAAGCTTTCTTT
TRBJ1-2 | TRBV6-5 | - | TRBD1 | CASSYRGQGVYGYTF | TGTGCCAGCAGTTACCGGGGACAGGGGGTCTATGGCTACACCTTC
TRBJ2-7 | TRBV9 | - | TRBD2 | CASSATGTSGSQYF | TGTGCCAGCAGCGCGACCGGGACTAGCGGGAGCCAGTACTTC
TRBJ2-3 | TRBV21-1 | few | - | CACRRLAGTDTQYF | TGTGCCTGCCGGCGGCTAGCGGGCACAGATACGCAGTATTTT
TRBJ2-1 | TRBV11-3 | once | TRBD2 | CASSPPGTSGNRPHNEQFF | TGTGCCAGCAGTCCCCCAGGAACTAGCGGGAATCGTCCTCACAATGAGCAGTTCTTC
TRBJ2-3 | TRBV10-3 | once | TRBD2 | CAIKSSGGLTTDTQYF | TGTGCCATCAAGTCTAGCGGGGGCCTTACCACAGATACGCAGTATTTT
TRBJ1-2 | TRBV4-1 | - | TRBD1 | CASSLTGDNYGYTF | TGCGCCAGCAGCCTGACAGGGGATAACTATGGCTACACCTTC
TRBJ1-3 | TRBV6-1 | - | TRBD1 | CATSVGQGVGNTIYF | TGTGCCACATCGGTCGGACAGGGGGTTGGAAACACCATATATTTT
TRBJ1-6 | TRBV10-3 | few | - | CAISDQGGRDSPLHF | TGTGCCATCAGTGACCAAGGAGGCAGGGATTCACCCCTCCACTTT
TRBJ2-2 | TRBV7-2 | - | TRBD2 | CASSPGGLAGERELFF | TGTGCCAGCAGCCCCGGGGGACTAGCGGGAGAGCGGGAGCTGTTTTTT
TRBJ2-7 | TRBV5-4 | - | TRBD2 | CASSLGGRGEQYF | TGTGCCAGCAGCTTGGGAGGGCGGGGGGAGCAGTACTTC
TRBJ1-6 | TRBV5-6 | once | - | CASSLEGESSPLHF | TGTGCCAGCAGCTTGGAGGGGGAAAGCTCACCCCTCCACTTT
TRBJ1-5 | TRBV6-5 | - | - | CASSGRSGNQPQHF | TGTGCCAGCTCCGGGAGGTCGGGCAATCAGCCCCAGCATTTT
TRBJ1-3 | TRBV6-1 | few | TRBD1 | CAISEFQQGFSGNTIYF | TGTGCCATCAGTGAGTTCCAACAGGGGTTCTCTGGAAACACCATATATTTT
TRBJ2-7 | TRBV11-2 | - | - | CASSPLRRASDYEQYF | TGTGCCAGCAGCCCCCTCCGGAGGGCTAGTGACTACGAGCAGTACTTC
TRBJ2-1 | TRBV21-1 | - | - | CASRDRVGLAGGTSSYNEQFF | TGTGCCAGCAGGGACAGGGTAGGACTAGCGGGAGGGACGAGCTCCTACAATGAGCAGTTCTTC
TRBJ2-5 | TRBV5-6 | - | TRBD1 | CASSGVTGYMEETQYF | TGTGCCAGCAGCGGGGTGACAGGGTACATGGAGGAGACCCAGTACTTC
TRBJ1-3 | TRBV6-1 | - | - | CASSGVGTSGNTIYF | TGTGCCAGCAGTGGGGTGGGGACCTCTGGAAACACCATATATTTT
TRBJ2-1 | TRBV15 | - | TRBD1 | CATGPGTVNNEQFF | TGTGCCACCGGACCCGGGACAGTAAACAATGAGCAGTTCTTC
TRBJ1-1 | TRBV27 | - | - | CASSLPTRGLQAGTEAFF | TGTGCCAGCAGTCTCCCCACCAGGGGTCTTCAGGCCGGCACTGAAGCTTTCTTT
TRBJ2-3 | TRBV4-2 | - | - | CASSQESTDTQYF | TGTGCCAGCAGCCAAGAAAGCACAGATACGCAGTATTTT
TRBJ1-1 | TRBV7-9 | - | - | CASSLAGAPNTEAFF | TGTGCCAGCAGCTTAGCCGGGGCCCCGAACACTGAAGCTTTCTTT